This T cell receptor beta chain was profiled in a study of CD8+CD57+ T cells in acquired aplastic anemia. The wider study: Average DNA yield from sorted CD4+ and CD8+ cells was around 3 ug.

The study's findings and limits: CD8+ Simpson's diversity did not differ significantly between patients and controls. Patients and controls had in common 25 to 35 CD8+ CDR3 sequences.

The authors sequenced patients whose flow cytometry had shown CD8+CD57+ cell expansion. Patients had received no therapy at the time of blood sampling. CDR1 and CDR2 from the germline V gene are ENHRY and SYGVKD. V was trimmed by 2 bases and J by 3 bases, leaving 13 bases between them. CDR3 size: 15 residues. Many counts were recorded for this clonotype. Its antigen is as yet unknown. Profiles of TCR beta VDJ and CDR3 were generated from a genomic DNA template. One entry per CDR3 protein, called by TCRdb with MiXCR from the reads. The table lists 400,000 to 600,000 distinct CDR3 sequences, under 40% of them singletons.

Sequencing input: sorted CD4+, CD8+, or CD8+CD57+ T cells (not recorded which) from PBMCs. This chain links TRBV10-3 with TRBJ2-5; no firm D call. The sequence was collected from a human donor with aplastic anemia. CDR3 nucleotide sequence: TGTGCCATCAGTGAGACCCCCGGACGTGAAGAGACCCAGTACTTC. This gives the protein CAISETPGREETQYF.